One T cell receptor (beta chain) is described in this entry. CDR3 length: 15 amino acids. The germline V gene has CDR1 SGDLS and CDR2 YYNGEE. V trimming: 2 bases; J trimming: 2 bases; junction bases outside the gene matches: 4. TCRdb re-called the 5' RACE reads through MiXCR, storing one row per CDR3 protein. Counted here are under 65,000 distinct CDR3 sequences, roughly 20% occurring once; the ten biggest clones make up 3.2%. The sorted Tregs were CD4+CD25+CD127-/low cells. The V and J genes are TRBV9 and TRBJ2-5; TRBD1 matches 9 bases. The TCR was taken from a female donor with breast cancer. The sequencing input was tumor-infiltrating Tregs sorted from the breast tumor. In DNA, the CDR3 is TGTGCCAGCAGCGTTGAGGACAGGGGACAAGAGACCCAGTACTTC. Protein sequence: CASSVEDRGQETQYF.